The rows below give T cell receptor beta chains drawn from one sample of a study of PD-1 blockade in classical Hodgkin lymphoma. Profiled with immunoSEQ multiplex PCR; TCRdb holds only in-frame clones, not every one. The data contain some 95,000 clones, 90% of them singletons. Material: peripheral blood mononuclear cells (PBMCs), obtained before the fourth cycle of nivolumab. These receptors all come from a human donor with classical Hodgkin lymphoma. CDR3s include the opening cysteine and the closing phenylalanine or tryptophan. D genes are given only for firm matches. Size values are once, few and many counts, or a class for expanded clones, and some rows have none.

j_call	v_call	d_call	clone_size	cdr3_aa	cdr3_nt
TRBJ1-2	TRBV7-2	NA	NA	CASSLDYRDTYGYTF	TGTGCCAGCAGCTTAGATTACAGGGACACCTATGGCTACACCTTC
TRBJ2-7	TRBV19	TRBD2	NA	CAAGRGMTYEQYF	TGTGCCGCCGGGAGGGGTATGACCTACGAGCAGTACTTC
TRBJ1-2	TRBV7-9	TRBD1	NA	CASSLTPADREGGYTF	TGTGCCAGCAGCTTAACCCCAGCGGACAGGGAGGGTGGCTACACCTTC
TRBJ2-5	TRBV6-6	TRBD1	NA	CASSSDRGSQTQYF	TGTGCCAGCAGTTCAGACAGGGGGTCACAGACCCAGTACTTC
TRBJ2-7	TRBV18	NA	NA	CASSPPAAFYEQYF	TGTGCCAGCTCACCACCGGCAGCCTTCTACGAGCAGTACTTC
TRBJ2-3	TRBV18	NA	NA	CASSPTALMGFGTDTQYF	TGTGCCAGCTCACCCACCGCGCTAATGGGGTTTGGCACAGATACGCAGTATTTT
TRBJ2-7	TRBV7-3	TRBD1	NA	CASSLNRGLGYEQYF	TGTGCCAGCAGCTTAAACAGGGGGCTTGGCTACGAGCAGTACTTC
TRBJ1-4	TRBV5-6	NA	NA	CASSPGATNEKLFF	TGTGCCAGCAGCCCGGGGGCAACTAATGAAAAACTGTTTTTT
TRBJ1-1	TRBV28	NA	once	CASSARVSGLTEAFF	TGTGCCAGCAGTGCCAGGGTTTCGGGGCTAACTGAAGCTTTCTTT
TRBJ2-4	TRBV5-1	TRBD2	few	CASSPNPFGAGGDLIDLAKNIQYF	TGCGCCAGCAGCCCGAACCCCTTTGGAGCGGGGGGGGACCTGATAGATCTAGCCAAAAACATTCAGTACTTC
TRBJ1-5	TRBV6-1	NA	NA	CASSLDQPQHF	TGTGCCAGCAGCCTTGATCAGCCCCAGCATTTT
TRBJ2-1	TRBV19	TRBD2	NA	CASSPLAGGPDEQFF	TGTGCCAGTAGTCCTCTAGCGGGGGGGCCGGATGAGCAGTTCTTC
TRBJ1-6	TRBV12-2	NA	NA	CASRSGLRGTVYSPLHF	TGTGCAAGTCGCTCTGGGCTTCGAGGGACAGTTTATTCACCCCTCCACTTT
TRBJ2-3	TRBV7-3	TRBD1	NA	CASSPGRGPRATDTQYF	TGTGCCAGCAGCCCGGGAAGGGGGCCGAGGGCCACAGATACGCAGTATTTT
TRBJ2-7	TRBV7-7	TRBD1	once	CASSLAGTGVHEQYF	TGTGCCAGCAGCTTAGCGGGGACAGGGGTCCACGAGCAGTACTTC
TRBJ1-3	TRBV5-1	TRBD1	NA	CASSLTGGAGGNTIYF	TGCGCCAGCAGCTTAACAGGGGGCGCAGGGGGAAACACCATATATTTT
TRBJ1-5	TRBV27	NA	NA	CASSQGLGQPQHF	TGTGCCAGCAGTCAAGGGTTAGGTCAGCCCCAGCATTTT
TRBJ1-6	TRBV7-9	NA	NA	CASSFAGGTLNNSPLHF	TGTGCCAGCAGTTTTGCCGGGGGGACTTTAAATAATTCACCCCTCCACTTT
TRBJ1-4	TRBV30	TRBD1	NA	CAWAQGRGEKLFF	TGTGCCTGGGCACAGGGGCGCGGTGAAAAACTGTTTTTT
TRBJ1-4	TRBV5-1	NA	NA	CASSLVAVNEKLFF	TGCGCCAGCAGCTTGGTAGCGGTGAATGAAAAACTGTTTTTT
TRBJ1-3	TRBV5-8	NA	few	CASRSGPDPGNTIYF	TGTGCCAGCAGATCCGGACCGGACCCTGGAAACACCATATATTTT
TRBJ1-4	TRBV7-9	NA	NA	CASSWTEANEKLFF	TGTGCCAGCAGCTGGACCGAGGCTAATGAAAAACTGTTTTTT
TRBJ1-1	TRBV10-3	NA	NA	CAISESGINTEAFF	TGTGCCATCAGTGAGTCAGGGATTAACACTGAAGCTTTCTTT
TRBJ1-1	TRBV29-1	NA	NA	CSAPTPMNTEAFF	TGCAGCGCCCCGACACCTATGAACACTGAAGCTTTCTTT
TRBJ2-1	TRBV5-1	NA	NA	CASEDGRNNEQFF	TGCGCCAGCGAAGACGGCCGAAACAATGAGCAGTTCTTC
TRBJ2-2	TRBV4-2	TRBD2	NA	CASSNPSSGSNTGELFF	TGTGCCAGCAGCAATCCCTCTAGCGGATCGAACACCGGGGAGCTGTTTTTT
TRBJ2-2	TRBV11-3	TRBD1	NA	CASSLGGQANTGELFF	TGTGCCAGCAGCTTAGGTGGACAGGCGAACACCGGGGAGCTGTTTTTT
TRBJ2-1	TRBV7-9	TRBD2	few	CASSFVSGHLRNEQFF	TGTGCCAGCAGCTTCGTTAGCGGGCACCTTCGGAATGAGCAGTTCTTC
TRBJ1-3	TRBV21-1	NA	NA	CASSEVVSGNTIYF	TGTGCCAGCAGCGAAGTAGTATCTGGAAACACCATATATTTT
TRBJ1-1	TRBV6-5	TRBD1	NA	CASSYSTGMSTEAFF	TGTGCCAGCAGTTACTCGACAGGGATGAGCACTGAAGCTTTCTTT
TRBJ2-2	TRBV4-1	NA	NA	CASSQGEGTTNTGELFF	TGCGCCAGCAGCCAAGGTGAGGGGACAACGAACACCGGGGAGCTGTTTTTT
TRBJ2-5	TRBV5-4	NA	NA	CASSSGGKGDQETQYF	TGTGCCAGCAGCTCGGGTGGGAAAGGGGACCAAGAGACCCAGTACTTC
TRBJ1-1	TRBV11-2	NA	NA	CASSWRTENTEAFF	TGTGCCAGCAGCTGGAGGACGGAGAACACTGAAGCTTTCTTT
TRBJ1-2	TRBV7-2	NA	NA	CASSLEVQGRGYTF	TGTGCCAGCAGCTTAGAGGTCCAGGGCCGTGGCTACACCTTC
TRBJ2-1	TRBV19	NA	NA	CASSITYNEQFF	TGTGCCAGTAGTATAACGTACAATGAGCAGTTCTTC
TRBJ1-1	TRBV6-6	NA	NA	CASIGEGWDTEAFF	TGTGCCAGCATCGGAGAGGGATGGGACACTGAAGCTTTCTTT
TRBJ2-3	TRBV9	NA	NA	CASSVLDNTDTQYF	TGTGCCAGCAGCGTTTTGGACAACACAGATACGCAGTATTTT
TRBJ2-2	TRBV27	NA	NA	CASSLDGTGELFF	TGTGCCAGCAGTTTAGATGGCACCGGGGAGCTGTTTTTT
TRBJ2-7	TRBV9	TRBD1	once	CASSAGTGNFYEQYF	TGTGCCAGCAGCGCGGGGACAGGGAACTTTTACGAGCAGTACTTC
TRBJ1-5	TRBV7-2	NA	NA	CASSVRGVNQPQHF	TGTGCCAGCAGCGTTCGGGGGGTTAATCAGCCCCAGCATTTT
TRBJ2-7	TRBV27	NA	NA	CASSFRLVGYEQYF	TGTGCCAGCAGTTTTCGACTAGTCGGCTACGAGCAGTACTTC
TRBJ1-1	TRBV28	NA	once	CASSQGNTEAFF	TGTGCCAGCAGCCAGGGTAACACTGAAGCTTTCTTT
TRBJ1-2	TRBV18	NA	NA	CASSPRGGQAYGYTF	TGTGCCAGCTCACCGCGGGGGGGGCAAGCCTATGGCTACACCTTC